One and the same sample provided the 4 T cell receptor beta chains below, sequenced in a study of blood T cell repertoires in COVID-19. TCRdb keeps only in-frame clones here, not all; method: immunoSEQ multiplex PCR. Of more than 95,000 clones in the sample, 75% to 85% are singletons; the top ten hold around 10%. Sequencing was performed on peripheral blood. These receptor sequences come from an older woman with acute or convalescent COVID-19.

This clone was found once. The V and J genes are TRBV10-2 and TRBJ1-2; the match to TRBD1 covers 9 bases. Germline V CDR1 and CDR2: WSHSY, SAAADI. This CDR3 contains 14 residues. The junction had 10 bases not matched to a gene; V was cut back by 7 bases and J by 7 bases. CDR3 protein: CASNSGQGSGGYTF. The CDR3 bases are TGCGCCAGCAACTCGGGACAGGGTAGCGGTGGCTACACCTTC.

The chain is built from TRBV9 and TRBJ2-5; 7 bases are a match to TRBD2. The length of the CDR3 is 15 residues. Germline V gives CDR1 SGDLS, CDR2 YYNGEE. J lost 2 bases, V lost 2 bases, and 6 bases had no gene match. The CDR3 DNA reads as TGTGCCAGCAGCGTCGGGGGAGGGAGGCAAGAGACCCAGTACTTC. It is translated as CASSVGGGRQETQYF. Drawing the rest from reference TRBV9 and TRBJ2-5, the complete variable domain is DSGVTQTPKHLITATGQRVTLRCSPRSGDLSVYWYQQSLDQGLQFLIQYYNGEERAKGNILERFSAQQFPDLHSELNLSSLELGDSALYFCASSVGGGRQETQYFGPGTRLLVL.

V is TRBV19 and J is TRBJ2-7; 7 bases map to TRBD1. The germline V gene has CDR1 LNHDA and CDR2 SQIVND (reference sequence). The length of the CDR3 is 14 residues. V lost 4 bases, J lost 4 bases, and 7 bases stayed unmatched. The CDR3 DNA reads TGTGCCAGTAGTACGTCGAACAGGGGTTACGAGCAGTACTTC. Its translation is CASSTSNRGYEQYF.

The V call is TRBV5-6, the J call TRBJ1-1, with unresolved D. CDR3 length: 12 amino acids. Germline V gives CDR1 SGHDT, CDR2 YYEEEE. V was cut by 6 bases and J by 0 bases, with 6 bases left in between. The CDR3 region has the DNA TGTGCCAGCACCCTAATGAACACTGAAGCTTTCTTT. It yields the protein CASTLMNTEAFF.